The clone carrying this T cell receptor (beta chain) occurred a few times. The antigen is unknown. PCR used 60 Vbeta primers and 13 Jbeta primers. Assay used: immunoSEQ multiplex PCR; TCRdb lists only in-frame clones, some missing. The table includes about 160,000 clones, 75% to 85% detected once. These data originate in a study of cytomegalovirus exposure and HLA in healthy donors. Study results and limitations: TCR beta chains numbering more than 150 were designated cytomegalovirus-associated. Association of a missense DCLRE1C variant with TCR beta V- and J-gene trimming was reported in a later analysis.

Healthy bone marrow donors made up the cohort. This CDR3 region has 13 residues. Germline-derived CDR1 and CDR2 are MNHEY and SVGAGI. Between the trimmed V and J ends, which lost 2 bases and 10 bases, there was a span of 9 bases. This receptor was obtained from a woman aged 50 to 65 in good health and CMV-seronegative. Sequenced sample: PBMCs. The V gene is TRBV6-5, the J gene TRBJ1-6, with D possibly matching TRBD1 (5 bases). In DNA form, the CDR3 reads TGTGCCAGCAGTTACCGGAGGGACTCACCCCTCCACTTT. It codes for CASSYRRDSPLHF.